This T cell receptor beta chain was found in a study of OX40 agonist ivuxolimab in advanced cancers. For the study at large: Partial responses were achieved by three patients: one hepatocellular carcinoma, two cutaneous melanoma. Findings and limits, study-wide: At 0.1 to 3.0 mg/kg, clonal expansion of CD4+ and CD8+ blood T cells had occurred by week 6. Among the nonresponders, some also had low normalized T-cell clonal expansion. Antigen specificity of clonally expanded peripheral T cells was not established.

Clones were sequenced by immunoSEQ multiplex PCR, and TCRdb holds only the in-frame ones, with some missing. The sample lists 50,000 to 70,000 clones; approximately 89% were seen once. In the case of this clone: Its antigen is not identified.

This CDR3 spans 20 amino acids. V and J are TRBV21-1 and TRBJ2-1; the DNA was not used to check the table's D call, TRBD2. TRBV21-1 is described as a pseudogene. Sequencing used CD4+ or CD8+ T cells sorted from blood, obtained in a trial of the OX40 agonist ivuxolimab. This TCR was recovered from an adult with an advanced solid tumor such as melanoma, head and neck, liver or kidney cancer. CDR3 DNA sequence: TGTGCCAGCAGCCCACCGGGACTAGCGGGAGGGCCTTCTTCCTACAATGAGCAGTTCTTC. Encoded protein: CASSPPGLAGGPSSYNEQFF.